The 2 T cell receptor beta chains below all came from one sample that was sequenced in a study of CD8+ T cells in alopecia areata. Sequencing used cDNA as its template, made by extracting RNA and reverse transcribing it. Clones were read by immunoSEQ multiplex PCR, and TCRdb kept only the in-frame ones, dropping some. The table includes about 99,000 clones, over 75% detected once. The treatment was: oral pan-JAK inhibitor, 5-10 mg twice daily. The sequencing used CD8+ T cells sorted from blood, collected at roughly week 30, from a patient treated with tofacitinib. These receptors all come from a human donor with alopecia areata.

The J gene is TRBJ1-3, the V gene TRBV6-4; D is uncertain. The CDR3 is made up of 15 amino acids. From germline, CDR1 is MRHNA and CDR2 SNTAGT. The germline V and J ends were trimmed by 8 bases and 0 bases, with 14 bases remaining between them. The CDR3 sequence is CASVDILSSGNTIYF. Here the CDR3 DNA reads TGTGCCAGCGTTGACATCCTGAGCTCTGGAAACACCATATATTTT.

The sample holds one count of this clone. This rearrangement joins TRBV4-1 to TRBJ1-1; TRBD1 might be the D (5 bases). V was clipped by 1 base and J by 6 bases, with 9 bases between them. Germline V gives CDR1 MGHRA, CDR2 YSYEKL. This CDR3 spans 13 amino acids. The DNA for the CDR3 is TGCGCCAGCAGCCAAGGATTGGGGGCTGAAGCTTTCTTT. Translation: CASSQGLGAEAFF.